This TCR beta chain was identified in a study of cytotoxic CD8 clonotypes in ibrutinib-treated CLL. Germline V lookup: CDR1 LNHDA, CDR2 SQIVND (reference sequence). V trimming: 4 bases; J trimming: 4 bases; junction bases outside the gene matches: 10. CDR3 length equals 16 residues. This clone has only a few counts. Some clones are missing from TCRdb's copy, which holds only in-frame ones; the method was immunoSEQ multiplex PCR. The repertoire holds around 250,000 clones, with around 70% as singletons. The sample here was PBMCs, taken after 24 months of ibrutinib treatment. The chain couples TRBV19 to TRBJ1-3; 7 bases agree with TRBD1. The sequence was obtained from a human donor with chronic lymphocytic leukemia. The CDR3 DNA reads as TGTGCCAGTAGTACCCTCGGACAGGAGAGGGGAAACACCATATATTTT. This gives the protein CASSTLGQERGNTIYF.